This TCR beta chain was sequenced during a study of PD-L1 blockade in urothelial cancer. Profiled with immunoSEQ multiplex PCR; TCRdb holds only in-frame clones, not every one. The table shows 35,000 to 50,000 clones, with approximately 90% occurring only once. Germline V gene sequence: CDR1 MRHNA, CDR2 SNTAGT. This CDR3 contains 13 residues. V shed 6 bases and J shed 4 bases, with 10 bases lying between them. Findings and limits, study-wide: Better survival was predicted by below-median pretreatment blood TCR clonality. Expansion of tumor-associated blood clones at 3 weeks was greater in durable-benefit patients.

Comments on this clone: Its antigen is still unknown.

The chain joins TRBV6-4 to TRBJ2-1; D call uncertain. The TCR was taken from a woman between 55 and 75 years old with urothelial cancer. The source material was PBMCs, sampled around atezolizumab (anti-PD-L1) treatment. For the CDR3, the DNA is TGTGCCAGCAGCCGAACTGGTTACAATGAGCAGTTCTTC. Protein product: CASSRTGYNEQFF.